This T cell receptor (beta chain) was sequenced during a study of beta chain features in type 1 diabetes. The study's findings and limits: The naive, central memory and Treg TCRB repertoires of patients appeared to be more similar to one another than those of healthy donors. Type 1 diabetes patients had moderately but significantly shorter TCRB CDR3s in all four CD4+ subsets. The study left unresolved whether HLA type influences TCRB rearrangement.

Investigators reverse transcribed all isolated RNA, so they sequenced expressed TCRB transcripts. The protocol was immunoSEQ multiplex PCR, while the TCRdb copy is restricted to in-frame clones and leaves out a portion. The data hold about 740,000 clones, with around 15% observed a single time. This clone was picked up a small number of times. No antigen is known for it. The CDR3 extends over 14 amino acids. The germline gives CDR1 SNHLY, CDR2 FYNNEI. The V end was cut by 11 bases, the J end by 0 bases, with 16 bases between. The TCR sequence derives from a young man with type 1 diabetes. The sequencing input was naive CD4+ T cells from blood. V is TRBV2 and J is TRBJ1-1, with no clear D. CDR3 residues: CASRVSQVNTEAFF. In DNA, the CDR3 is TGTGCCTCCCGGGTCAGCCAAGTGAACACTGAAGCTTTCTTT.